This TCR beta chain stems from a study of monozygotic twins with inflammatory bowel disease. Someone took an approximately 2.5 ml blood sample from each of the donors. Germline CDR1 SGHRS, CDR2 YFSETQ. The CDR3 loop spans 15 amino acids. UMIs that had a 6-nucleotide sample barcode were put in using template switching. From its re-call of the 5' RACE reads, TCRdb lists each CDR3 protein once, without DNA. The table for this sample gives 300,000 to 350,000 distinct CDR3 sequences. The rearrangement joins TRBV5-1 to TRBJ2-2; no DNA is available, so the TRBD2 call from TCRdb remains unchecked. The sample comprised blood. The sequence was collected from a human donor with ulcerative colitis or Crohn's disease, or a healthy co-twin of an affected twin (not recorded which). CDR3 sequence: CASSFGGTRTGELFF.